This TCR beta chain emerged from a study of T-cell reconstitution after alpha-beta-depleted transplantation in children. Library preparation (for TCRbeta) was performed with unique molecular identifiers. TCRdb reprocessed the PCR reads with MiXCR, giving one entry per CDR3 protein. This table has 500,000 to 600,000 distinct CDR3 sequences, 15% to 20% appearing once. This clonotype turned up a few times. V lost 8 bases and J 2 bases, leaving 13 bases between the germline ends. This CDR3 is built from 13 residues. Germline lookup yields CDR1 SGHTA and CDR2 FQGNSA. The input for sequencing was PBMCs from the stem cell graft donor, taken from the stem cell graft. The chain employs TRBV7-2 and TRBJ2-7; D remains unclear. The sequence was obtained from a human donor who donated a stem cell graft to a child with acute lymphoblastic leukemia. Here the CDR3 DNA reads TGTGCCAGCTCACACGGGCTAACCTACGAGCAGTACTTC. This encodes CASSHGLTYEQYF.